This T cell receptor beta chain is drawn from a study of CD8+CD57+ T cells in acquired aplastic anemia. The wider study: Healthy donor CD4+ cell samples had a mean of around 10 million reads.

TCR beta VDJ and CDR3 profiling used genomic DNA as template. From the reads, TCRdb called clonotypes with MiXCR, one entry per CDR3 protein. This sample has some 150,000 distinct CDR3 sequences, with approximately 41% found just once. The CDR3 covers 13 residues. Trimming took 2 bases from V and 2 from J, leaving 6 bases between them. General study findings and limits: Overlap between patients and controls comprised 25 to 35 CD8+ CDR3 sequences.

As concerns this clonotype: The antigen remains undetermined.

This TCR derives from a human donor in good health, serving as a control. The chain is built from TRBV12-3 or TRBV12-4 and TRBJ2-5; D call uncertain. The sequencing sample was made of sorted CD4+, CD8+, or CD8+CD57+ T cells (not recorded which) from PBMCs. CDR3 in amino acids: CASSLSPQETQYF. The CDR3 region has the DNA TGTGCCAGCAGTTTAAGCCCGCAAGAGACCCAGTACTTC.